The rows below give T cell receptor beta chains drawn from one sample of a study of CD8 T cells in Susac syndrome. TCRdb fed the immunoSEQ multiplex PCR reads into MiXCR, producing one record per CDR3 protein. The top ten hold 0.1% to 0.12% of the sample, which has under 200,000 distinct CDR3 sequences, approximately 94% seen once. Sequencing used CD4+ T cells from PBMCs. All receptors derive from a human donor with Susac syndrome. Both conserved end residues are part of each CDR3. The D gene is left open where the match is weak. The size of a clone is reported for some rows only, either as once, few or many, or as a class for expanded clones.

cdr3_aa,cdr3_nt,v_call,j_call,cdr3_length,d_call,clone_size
CASSSDRVTEAFF,TGTGCCAGCAGTTCTGACAGGGTCACTGAAGCTTTCTTT,TRBV2,TRBJ1-1,13,TRBD1,NA
CSASWTGGAKTQYF,TGCAGTGCTAGTTGGACAGGGGGCGCGAAGACCCAGTACTTC,TRBV20-1,TRBJ2-5,14,TRBD1,NA
CASSLNQGVETQYF,TGTGCCAGCAGCTTGAACCAAGGGGTTGAGACCCAGTACTTC,TRBV5-4,TRBJ2-5,14,NA,NA
CASSEFAGVNTEAFF,TGTGCCAGCAGTGAATTTGCAGGGGTGAACACTGAAGCTTTCTTT,TRBV25-1,TRBJ1-1,15,NA,NA
CSVDGGRGYGYTF,TGCAGCGTTGACGGGGGGCGCGGCTATGGCTACACCTTC,TRBV29-1,TRBJ1-2,13,NA,NA
CASSIGSTDTQYF,TGTGCCAGTAGTATCGGGAGCACAGATACGCAGTATTTT,TRBV19,TRBJ2-3,13,NA,NA
CASSLVAGERDEQYF,TGTGCCAGCAGCCTGGTAGCGGGGGAGCGCGACGAGCAGTACTTC,TRBV3-1,TRBJ2-7,15,TRBD2,NA
CAISDPKGSTEAFF,TGTGCCATCAGTGACCCCAAGGGGTCCACTGAAGCTTTCTTT,TRBV10-3,TRBJ1-1,14,NA,once
CSAHATYNEQFF,TGCAGCGCCCACGCCACCTACAATGAGCAGTTCTTC,TRBV29-1,TRBJ2-1,12,NA,NA
CASSQDFGTGRGYTF,TGTGCCAGCAGCCAAGATTTCGGGACAGGAAGGGGCTACACCTTC,TRBV3-1,TRBJ1-2,15,TRBD1,NA
CAWGPRRTEAFF,TGTGCCTGGGGGCCTCGGCGGACTGAAGCTTTCTTT,TRBV30,TRBJ1-1,12,NA,NA
CASSFGHANTEAFF,TGTGCCAGCAGTTTTGGACACGCGAACACTGAAGCTTTCTTT,TRBV12-3/TRBV12-4,TRBJ1-1,14,NA,NA
CSVERDTPYEQYF,TGCAGCGTTGAAAGGGACACCCCTTACGAGCAGTACTTC,TRBV29-1,TRBJ2-7,13,NA,NA
CSVAGGDTKGTYNEQFF,TGCAGCGTTGCGGGGGGGGATACCAAGGGGACCTACAATGAGCAGTTCTTC,TRBV29-1,TRBJ2-1,17,TRBD2,NA
CASSYLRGSGANVLTF,TGTGCCAGCAGTTACCTCCGTGGCTCTGGGGCCAACGTCCTGACTTTC,TRBV6-5,TRBJ2-6,16,NA,NA
CASSQTPPYGYTF,TGTGCCAGCAGCCAGACCCCTCCTTATGGCTACACCTTC,TRBV5-6,TRBJ1-2,13,NA,NA
CASSPAGGGCNQPQHF,TGTGCCAGCAGCCCTGCCGGGGGGGGCTGCAATCAGCCCCAGCATTTT,TRBV7-4,TRBJ1-5,16,NA,NA
CASKNRFSSGANVLTF,TGTGCCAGTAAAAACAGGTTTTCCTCTGGGGCCAACGTCCTGACTTTC,TRBV19,TRBJ2-6,16,NA,NA
CSARDMRGPDTQYF,TGCAGTGCTAGAGATATGAGGGGTCCCGATACGCAGTATTTT,TRBV20-1,TRBJ2-3,14,NA,NA
CSVDRAGTEAFF,TGCAGCGTTGATCGGGCAGGAACTGAAGCTTTCTTT,TRBV29-1,TRBJ1-1,12,NA,NA
CASSPTAGELFF,TGTGCCAGCAGCCCAACGGCAGGGGAGCTGTTTTTT,TRBV7-9,TRBJ2-2,12,NA,once
CSVDRVEETQYF,TGCAGCGTGGACAGGGTTGAGGAGACCCAGTACTTC,TRBV29-1,TRBJ2-5,12,TRBD1,NA
CSVDDGGTDTQYF,TGCAGCGTTGATGACGGGGGCACAGATACGCAGTATTTT,TRBV29-1,TRBJ2-3,13,NA,NA
CASSPRGGPTDTQYF,TGTGCCAGCAGCCCAAGGGGGGGCCCCACAGATACGCAGTATTTT,TRBV7-9,TRBJ2-3,15,NA,NA
CASRADQETQYF,TGTGCCAGCAGGGCCGACCAAGAGACCCAGTACTTC,TRBV12-3/TRBV12-4,TRBJ2-5,12,NA,NA
CASSSVRLQYGYTF,TGTGCCAGCAGTTCAGTCAGGCTTCAATATGGCTACACCTTC,TRBV12-3/TRBV12-4,TRBJ1-2,14,NA,NA
CASSATGTSGGEAFF,TGTGCCAGCAGCGCCACCGGGACTAGCGGGGGGGAGGCGTTCTTC,TRBV9,TRBJ2-1,15,TRBD2,NA
CSAQRTGRADSPLHF,TGCAGTGCTCAGAGGACAGGGCGAGCAGATTCACCCCTCCACTTT,TRBV20-1,TRBJ1-6,15,TRBD1,NA
CASRQQGAGSTEAFF,TGTGCCAGCAGGCAACAGGGGGCAGGCAGCACTGAAGCTTTCTTT,TRBV12-3/TRBV12-4,TRBJ1-1,15,TRBD1,NA
CASSPVSQETQYF,TGTGCCAGCTCGCCCGTGTCCCAAGAGACCCAGTACTTC,TRBV18,TRBJ2-5,13,NA,NA
CAWSGTTGGGRTEAFF,TGTGCCTGGAGTGGGACTACAGGGGGCGGTAGGACTGAAGCTTTCTTT,TRBV30,TRBJ1-1,16,TRBD1,NA
CSVDRQNTEAFF,TGCAGTGTCGACAGACAGAACACTGAAGCTTTCTTT,TRBV20-1,TRBJ1-1,12,NA,NA
CAWKWGLLEGTEAFF,TGTGCCTGGAAGTGGGGGTTGCTCGAGGGCACTGAAGCTTTCTTT,TRBV30,TRBJ1-1,15,NA,NA
CSAPRMGVTYGYTF,TGCAGTGCCCCCCGAATGGGGGTGACCTATGGCTACACCTTC,TRBV20-1,TRBJ1-2,14,NA,NA
CATSNLAESSYNEQFF,TGTGCCACCAGCAACCTAGCGGAGAGCTCCTACAATGAGCAGTTCTTC,TRBV15,TRBJ2-1,16,TRBD2,NA
CASSPGRAYGYTF,TGCGCCAGCAGCCCGGGCAGGGCCTATGGCTACACCTTC,TRBV5-1,TRBJ1-2,13,NA,NA
CASSLADRNYEQYF,TGCGCCAGCAGCTTGGCCGACAGAAACTACGAGCAGTACTTC,TRBV5-1,TRBJ2-7,14,NA,NA
CAWSLRGSLETQYF,TGTGCCTGGAGTCTGCGGGGGTCCCTAGAGACCCAGTACTTC,TRBV30,TRBJ2-5,14,TRBD2,NA
CAWSARRGLSYEQYF,TGTGCCTGGAGCGCGCGGCGGGGGCTCTCCTACGAGCAGTACTTC,TRBV30,TRBJ2-7,15,NA,once
CATTEEFLRGYTF,TGTGCCACCACCGAAGAATTTTTGAGGGGCTACACCTTC,TRBV15,TRBJ1-2,13,NA,NA
CASSLLLAGGTEAFF,TGTGCCAGCAGCTTACTCCTGGCAGGGGGCACTGAAGCTTTCTTT,TRBV7-8,TRBJ1-1,15,TRBD1,once
CASMPRDSPYEQYF,TGTGCCAGCATGCCACGGGACTCTCCCTACGAGCAGTACTTC,TRBV28,TRBJ2-7,14,NA,NA
CASSVMGGSTEAFF,TGTGCCAGCAGCGTTATGGGCGGCAGCACTGAAGCTTTCTTT,TRBV7-9,TRBJ1-1,14,NA,NA
CASSLVALSDSPLHF,TGTGCCAGCAGCTTAGTGGCTTTAAGTGATTCACCCCTCCACTTT,TRBV7-2,TRBJ1-6,15,NA,NA
CASSVGQANEKLFF,TGTGCCAGCAGTGTAGGGCAGGCAAATGAAAAACTGTTTTTT,TRBV25-1,TRBJ1-4,14,NA,NA